The clone carrying this TCR beta chain was found many times. The antigen is not known. Amplified regions were TCR beta CDR3 sequences from RNA transcripts. Carried out on the TCR CDR3, a first-round RT-PCR used the HTBI primer set. TCRdb analysed the multiplex PCR reads with MiXCR anew, one entry per CDR3 protein. The table includes approximately 640,000 distinct CDR3 sequences, roughly 17% detected once. These data are taken from a study of T cells in Graves' hyperthyroidism and ophthalmopathy. V was shortened by 5 bases and J by 9 bases, with 17 bases between the two germline ends. CDR3 length: 14 residues. Germline CDR1 is MDHEN and CDR2 is SYDVKM. Overall study findings and caveats: A model built on 13 V-J features separated ophthalmopathy from stable hyperthyroidism.

This TCR was recovered from a middle-aged man with Graves' hyperthyroidism. The chain recombines TRBV28 with TRBJ2-1; weak D call: TRBD2 (5 bases). Sequenced: blood. CDR3: CASSPLGLAVEQFF. The CDR3 DNA reads TGTGCCAGCAGTCCCCTAGGTCTAGCTGTTGAGCAGTTCTTC.